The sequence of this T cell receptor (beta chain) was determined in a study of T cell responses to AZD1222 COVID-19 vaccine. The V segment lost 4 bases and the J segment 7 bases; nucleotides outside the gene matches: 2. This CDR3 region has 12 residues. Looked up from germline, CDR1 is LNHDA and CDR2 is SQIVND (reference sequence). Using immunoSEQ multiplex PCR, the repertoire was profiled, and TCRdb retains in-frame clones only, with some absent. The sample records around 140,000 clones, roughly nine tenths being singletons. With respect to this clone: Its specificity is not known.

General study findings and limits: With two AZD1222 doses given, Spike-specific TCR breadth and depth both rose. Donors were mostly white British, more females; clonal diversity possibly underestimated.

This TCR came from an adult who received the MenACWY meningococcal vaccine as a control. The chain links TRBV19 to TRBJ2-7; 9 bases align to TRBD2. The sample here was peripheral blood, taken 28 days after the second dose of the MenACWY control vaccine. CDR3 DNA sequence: TGTGCCAGTAGTACAAGCGGGGGGGAGCAGTACTTC. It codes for CASSTSGGEQYF.